The 32 T cell receptor beta chains below were found in one sample sequenced in a study of beta chain features in type 1 diabetes (dated by TCRdb to 2017 to 2018). Antigen specificity for these receptors is unknown. Here is what the overall study found, with its caveats: A moderate but significant shortening of TCRB CDR3 length was observed in type 1 diabetes patients in all four CD4+ subsets.

The protocol used for the library was the immunoSEQ multiplex PCR assay. The High Capacity cDNA Reverse Transcription Kit was used to reverse transcribe all of the isolated RNA, meaning that expressed TCRB transcripts were what got sequenced. Sourced from immuneACCESS, this table was stored by TCRdb with only in-frame sequences that have V and J called. A share of the clones is absent; for the studies checked, an unresolved V gene accounts for under half, and the remainder has no known explanation. This sample is represented by tens of thousands of clones; approximately 61% of them were singletons. More than 1.5% of the sample comes from the top ten. Sequencing was done on a sample of Tregs from blood. Read against the paper, the sample's cell subset or site label means: regulatory CD4+ T cells. The receptors here all came from a man between 25 and 39 years old with type 1 diabetes. Some clones in this sample may be carry-over from other donors' samples.

The rearrangement joins TRBV10-3 to TRBJ2-3; 16 bases are a match to TRBD2. CDR1 is ENHRY, CDR2 SYGVKD, per germline. Germline trimming cut 10 bases from V and 5 bases from J; bases unmatched to any gene: 6. The CDR3 runs 15 residues. CDR3: CASGTSGGVVDTQYF. The CDR3 DNA is TGTGCCAGCGGGACTAGCGGGGGGGTCGTAGATACGCAGTATTTT.

V is TRBV10-3 and J is TRBJ1-2; D may be TRBD1 (6 bases). This CDR3 has 16 amino acids. CDR1 is ENHRY, CDR2 SYGVKD, per germline. Trimming pared 3 bases from V and 4 bases from J, leaving 18 bases between. CDR3 amino acids: CAISDPRGGDGYGYTF. The CDR3 nucleotides are TGTGCCATCAGTGATCCAAGGGGGGGCGATGGCTATGGCTACACCTTC.

This clone was observed a few times. The CDR3 DNA sequence: TGTGCCAGCAGTTACCCATCTGGAAACACCATATATTTT. Residues: CASSYPSGNTIYF. This chain uses TRBV6-6 with TRBJ1-3, with unresolved D. The germline V gene encodes CDR1 MNHNY and CDR2 SVGAGI (reference sequence). Deletions cut 2 bases from V and 1 base from J, with 3 bases between. This CDR3 spans 13 amino acids.

The J gene is TRBJ2-1, the V gene TRBV18, with D possibly being TRBD2 (5 bases). Germline CDR1 KGHSH, CDR2 LQKENI. CDR3 length: 16 residues. V was trimmed by 2 bases and J by 6 bases, leaving 17 bases between them. The CDR3 coding sequence is TGTGCCAGCTCACCAATGGGAGCTTCGGTGGGCAATGAGCAGTTCTTC. It codes for CASSPMGASVGNEQFF.

The chain employs TRBV5-1 and TRBJ2-7; tentatively, D is TRBD2 (5 bases). This CDR3 is built from 11 residues. Germline loops: CDR1 SGHRS, CDR2 YFSETQ. The V and J ends lost 0 bases and 9 bases respectively, with 7 bases between them. CDR3 in amino acids: CASSLGLAQYF. In DNA, the CDR3 is TGCGCCAGCAGCTTGGGTCTAGCGCAGTACTTC.

The J gene is TRBJ1-4, the V gene TRBV2; weak D call: TRBD1 (6 bases). CDR3 length: 14 residues. Germline assignment: CDR1 SNHLY and CDR2 FYNNEI. The V end lost 5 bases, the J end lost 2 bases, and 9 bases lay between the germline ends. The CDR3 DNA is TGTGCCAGCAGTCGTGGGGGCACTAATGAAAAACTGTTTTTT. Its translation: CASSRGGTNEKLFF. Variable domain in full (rest from reference TRBV2 and TRBJ1-4): EPEVTQTPSHQVTQMGQEVILRCVPISNHLYFYWYRQILGQKVEFLVSFYNNEISEKSEIFDDQFSVERPDGSNFTLKIRSTKLEDSAMYFCASSRGGTNEKLFFGSGTQLSVL.

The chain couples TRBV5-1 to TRBJ1-4; tentatively, D is TRBD1 (6 bases). The CDR3 contains 14 residues. Germline CDR1 SGHRS, CDR2 YFSETQ. The germline V and J ends were trimmed by 1 base and 6 bases, with 10 bases remaining between them. CDR3 nucleotide sequence: TGCGCCAGCAGCTTGTTAGGGGGTGATGAAAAACTGTTTTTT. Its translation: CASSLLGGDEKLFF.

This chain joins TRBV5-5 and TRBJ1-3; D not resolved. Germline-derived CDR1 and CDR2 are SGHKS and YYEKEE (reference sequence). The V and J ends lost 4 bases and 1 base respectively, with 9 bases between them. The CDR3 loop spans 14 amino acids. The CDR3 region has the DNA TGTGCCAGCAGCCCCGGCGGTTCTGGAAACACCATATATTTT. This translates into CASSPGGSGNTIYF.

The genes are TRBV5-1 and TRBJ1-2, with 8 bases fitting TRBD1. This CDR3 region has 12 residues. V gave up 2 bases and J gave up 8 bases; unmatched junction bases: 2. CDR1 is SGHRS and CDR2 is YFSETQ in the germline V gene. The CDR3 DNA reads as TGCGCCAGCAGCTTTGACAGGGGCGGCTACACCTTC. Its protein product is CASSFDRGGYTF.

The chain employs TRBV4-2 and TRBJ2-3, with TRBD2 as a possible D gene (6 bases). Germline-derived CDR1 and CDR2 are LGHNA and YNFKEQ. This CDR3 has 14 residues. Trimming took 4 bases from V and 7 from J, leaving 15 bases between them. CDR3 coding DNA: TGTGCCAGCAGCCGTGATGCGGGGCAGAATACGCAGTATTTT. It codes for CASSRDAGQNTQYF.

The CDR3 region is CASSITSGVNNEQFF. In DNA form, the CDR3 reads TGTGCCAGCAGTATTACTAGCGGGGTTAACAATGAGCAGTTCTTC. V usage is TRBV28 and J usage is TRBJ2-1, with 10 bases aligning to TRBD2. The CDR3 contains 15 residues. The germline V gene encodes CDR1 MDHEN and CDR2 SYDVKM. V shed 5 bases and J 5 bases; nucleotides not matched to a gene: 6.

The chain recombines TRBV7-2 with TRBJ2-1; no reliable D call. Trimming cost V 5 bases and J 8 bases, with 10 bases left between them. CDR1 SGHTA and CDR2 FQGNSA come from the germline V gene. The CDR3 sequence is 12 residues long. This CDR3 is CASSPVSDEQFF. CDR3 nucleotides: TGTGCCAGCAGCCCGGTCTCGGATGAGCAGTTCTTC.

This sequence joins TRBV6-5 and TRBJ2-1, with a tentative D call TRBD1 (6 bases). The germline V gene encodes CDR1 MNHEY and CDR2 SVGAGI. V dropped 6 bases and J dropped 7 bases, with 19 bases sitting between them. CDR3 length equals 15 residues. CDR3 DNA sequence: TGTGCCAGCAGCCGGCACCGAGGGGGTGGAAATGAGCAGTTCTTC. Its translation: CASSRHRGGGNEQFF.

The J gene is TRBJ2-5, the V gene TRBV11-1; 7 nucleotides line up with TRBD1. This CDR3 is 15 amino acids long. V was pared by 5 bases and J by 3 bases, with 9 bases of the junction left unmatched. Germline CDR1 reads SGHAT; CDR2 reads FQDESV (reference sequence). DNA for the CDR3: TGTGCCAGCAGCGCTACAGGGGAGCTGGAAGAGACCCAGTACTTC. Its translation: CASSATGELEETQYF.

The chain uses TRBV5-1 and TRBJ2-7, with 8 bases lining up with TRBD1. J gave up 2 bases and V 0 bases, and 1 base lay outside the gene matches. CDR1 is SGHRS, CDR2 YFSETQ, per germline. The CDR3 is 14 amino acids. The CDR3 protein is CASSLDRGTYEQYF. CDR3 DNA sequence: TGCGCCAGCAGCTTGGACAGGGGGACCTACGAGCAGTACTTC.

This rearrangement joins TRBV7-9 to TRBJ2-7, with D possibly matching TRBD2 (5 bases). Germline V gene data show CDR1 as SEHNR and CDR2 as FQNEAQ (reference sequence). The CDR3 runs to 13 residues. V lost 5 bases and J lost 3, with 11 bases in between. DNA for the CDR3: TGTGCCAGCAGCCCTCCGGACTTCTACGAGCAGTACTTC. It is translated as CASSPPDFYEQYF.

This chain connects TRBV6-1 to TRBJ2-7, with unresolved D. V was pared by 2 bases and J by 1 base, with 6 bases between. CDR3 length: 13 amino acids. Germline V CDR1 and CDR2: MNHNS, SASEGT. The CDR3 DNA follows: TGTGCCAGCAGTGAACGGAGATCCTACGAGCAGTACTTC. It specifies CASSERRSYEQYF.

The chain employs TRBV9 and TRBJ2-5, with D maybe TRBD2 (6 bases). This CDR3 comprises 13 residues. Germline CDR1 is SGDLS and CDR2 is YYNGEE. V was clipped by 0 bases and J by 5 bases, with 8 bases between them. The CDR3 protein is CASSVGGAETQYF. CDR3 bases: TGTGCCAGCAGCGTAGGCGGGGCGGAGACCCAGTACTTC.

This clone was seen once. The chain uses TRBV30 and TRBJ1-5; TRBD1 matches at 7 bases. CDR1 GTSNPN and CDR2 SVGIG come from the germline V gene (reference sequence). The CDR3 covers 14 residues. V lost 0 bases and J lost 7; bases outside the gene matches: 6. CDR3 amino acids: CAWSVQGGGQPQHF. As DNA, the CDR3 is TGTGCCTGGAGTGTACAAGGGGGCGGGCAGCCCCAGCATTTT.

This clone was counted between two and nine times. This sequence joins TRBV7-2 and TRBJ2-5, with D uncertain. CDR1 and CDR2 from the germline V gene are SGHTA and FQGNSA. The CDR3 totals 13 residues. V lost 5 bases and J lost 4, with 11 bases in between. CDR3 amino acids: CASSQRVTETQYF. The DNA of the CDR3 is TGTGCCAGCAGCCAACGGGTTACAGAGACCCAGTACTTC.

The genes are TRBV5-4 and TRBJ2-6; unclear D gene. CDR1 and CDR2 (germline): SGHNT, YYREEE (reference sequence). Deletions cut 4 bases from V and 0 bases from J, with 8 bases between. The CDR3 runs 15 residues. CDR3 loop: CASSPPSSGANVLTF. CDR3 nucleotides: TGTGCCAGCAGCCCGCCCAGCTCTGGGGCCAACGTCCTGACTTTC.

The chain employs TRBV18 and TRBJ1-1; 7 nucleotides agree with TRBD1. This CDR3 comprises 15 residues. The ends lost 2 bases at V and 0 bases at J; junction bases unmatched: 3. Germline V gene lookup returns CDR1 KGHSH and CDR2 LQKENI. CDR3 bases: TGTGCCAGCTCACCAGGGACAGCGGTGAACACTGAAGCTTTCTTT. This codes for CASSPGTAVNTEAFF.

The gene calls are TRBV30 and TRBJ1-5; 7 positions match TRBD1. The J segment lost 5 bases and the V segment lost 0 bases, leaving 1 base of the junction unmatched. CDR1 GTSNPN and CDR2 SVGIG come from the germline V gene (reference sequence). This CDR3 comprises 13 residues. This CDR3 is CAWSVGTDQPQHF. In nucleotides, the CDR3 is TGTGCCTGGAGTGTAGGGACAGATCAGCCCCAGCATTTT.

This clone was observed once. Here the CDR3 DNA reads TGTGCCAGCAGCGTCGGGACAGGGAAGACTGAAGCTTTCTTT. It specifies CASSVGTGKTEAFF. This chain joins TRBV7-6 and TRBJ1-1; TRBD1 agrees at 9 bases. Germline values: CDR1 SGHVS, CDR2 FNYEAQ. The trim removed 5 bases at V and 5 bases at J, leaving 6 bases unmatched. CDR3 length: 14 amino acids.

The rearrangement links TRBV19 to TRBJ1-5, with unresolved D. CDR1 and CDR2 from the germline V gene are LNHDA and SQIVND (reference sequence). The CDR3 totals 14 residues. Trimming shortened V by 4 bases and J by 8 bases, and 15 bases separated the two germline ends. The CDR3 loop is CASSTPWREKPQHF. In nucleotides, the CDR3 is TGTGCCAGTAGTACCCCCTGGAGGGAAAAGCCCCAGCATTTT. Based on the CDR3 plus reference TRBV19 and TRBJ1-5, the full variable domain is DGGITQSPKYLFRKEGQNVTLSCEQNLNHDAMYWYRQDPGQGLRLIYYSQIVNDFQKGDIAEGYSVSREKKESFPLTVTSAQKNPTAFYLCASSTPWREKPQHFGDGTRLSIL.

The table lists this clone with a few counts. This rearrangement joins TRBV7-2 to TRBJ2-4; the D is unclear. Trimming took 5 bases from V and 8 from J, leaving 7 bases between them. The germline gives CDR1 SGHTA, CDR2 FQGNSA. The CDR3 covers 11 residues. The CDR3 spells CASSLGDIQYF. In DNA, the CDR3 is TGTGCCAGCAGCCTAGGAGACATTCAGTACTTC.

This clone was observed a single time. The J gene is TRBJ1-2, the V gene TRBV6-6; 8 bases are a match to TRBD1. With 5 bases clipped from V and 4 bases from J, the junction kept 3 bases outside the gene matches. From germline, CDR1 is MNHNY and CDR2 SVGAGI (reference sequence). There are 13 residues in the CDR3. The CDR3 DNA follows: TGTGCCAGCAGTGACAGGGGAGGCTATGGCTACACCTTC. This translates into CASSDRGGYGYTF.

This clone was detected a few times. The rearrangement joins TRBV2 to TRBJ1-2; D call uncertain. Germline V gene data show CDR1 as SNHLY and CDR2 as FYNNEI. The V end was cut by 6 bases, the J end by 5 bases, with 10 bases between. CDR3 length equals 12 residues. The CDR3 nucleotides read TGTGCCAGCAGCCCAGGCGGGTATGGCTACACCTTC. Protein product: CASSPGGYGYTF.

The V and J genes are TRBV7-3 and TRBJ1-2; no clear D. Germline V gene data show CDR1 as SGHTA and CDR2 as FQGTGA. V was pared by 2 bases and J by 0 bases, with 7 bases between. The CDR3 covers 14 residues. CDR3: CASSLSGTNYGYTF. CDR3 in DNA: TGTGCCAGCAGCTTATCCGGGACTAACTATGGCTACACCTTC.

The chain has TRBV25-1 and TRBJ1-1; TRBD1 matches 7 bases. The CDR3 spans 13 residues. Per germline, CDR1 MGHDK and CDR2 SYGVNS. With V trimmed by 4 bases and J by 5 bases, 4 bases remained unmatched. The CDR3 coding sequence is TGTGCCAGCAGTGCTTCAGGGGGTACTGAAGCTTTCTTT. It yields the protein CASSASGGTEAFF.

There are a few counts of this clone. This chain uses TRBV4-1 with TRBJ2-1; a weak D match, TRBD2 (5 bases). Germline loops: CDR1 MGHRA, CDR2 YSYEKL. The CDR3 contains 17 residues. Trimming took 4 bases from V and 1 from J, leaving 17 bases between them. The chain's CDR3 is CASSPPGGLASYNEQFF. Written as DNA, the CDR3 is TGCGCCAGCAGCCCTCCTGGAGGTCTAGCTTCCTACAATGAGCAGTTCTTC.

This chain uses TRBV1 with TRBJ2-1; the table assigns TRBD2, which was not confirmed against the DNA. TRBV1 is reported as a pseudogene. This CDR3 has 21 amino acids. CDR3 coding DNA: TGCACCAGCAGCCAAGTGGGGGAAACTAGCGGGGTCAACGGGCCCGGGAATGAGCAGTTCTTC. Encoded protein: CTSSQVGETSGVNGPGNEQFF.